The rows below give T cell receptor beta chains drawn from one sample of a study of regulatory T cells in long-lasting Graves disease. One entry per CDR3 protein results from TCRdb running MiXCR on the multiplex PCR reads. The sample includes roughly 440,000 distinct CDR3 sequences, about a sixth of them seen just once. These data are also associated with another study on T cells in Graves' hyperthyroidism and ophthalmopathy.

Sequenced material: peripheral blood mononuclear cells (PBMCs), taken at new diagnosis, from a patient treated with antithyroid drugs. The receptors shown here come from a woman between 18 and 29 years old with Graves disease. The CDR3 runs from the conserved cysteine through the conserved F or W. A D gene is named only where the DNA matches it firmly. Size values are once, few and many counts, or a class for expanded clones, and some rows have none.

D	J	size	V	DNA	CDR3
TRBD1	TRBJ2-7	.	TRBV29-1	TGCAGCGTCGAAGGGACAGGCTCACCGCAGTACTTC	CSVEGTGSPQYF
TRBD2	TRBJ2-2	.	TRBV20-1	TGCAGTGCTAGGACTAGCGGGACGCCCGACGGGGAGCTGTTTTTT	CSARTSGTPDGELFF
.	TRBJ2-7	.	TRBV6-2/TRBV6-3	TGTGCCAGCAGTTACGAGCAGGGCGGCCGGGACGAGCAGTACTTC	CASSYEQGGRDEQYF
TRBD1	TRBJ1-2	few	TRBV6-1	TGTGCCAGCAGCCTTCGGACAGGGCGAGGCAACTATGGCTACACCTTC	CASSLRTGRGNYGYTF
TRBD2	TRBJ2-3	few	TRBV6-4	TGTGCCAGCAGTGACGGGGGACTAGACACAGATACGCAGTATTTT	CASSDGGLDTDTQYF
TRBD1	TRBJ1-2	few	TRBV20-1	TGCAGTGCTAGAGATCTTGGACAGGGGGGCTACACCTTC	CSARDLGQGGYTF
.	TRBJ1-5	few	TRBV6-5	TGTGCCAGCAGTTACCAACAACCTCTCAGTCAGCCCCAGCATTTT	CASSYQQPLSQPQHF
TRBD2	TRBJ2-1	many	TRBV20-1	TGCAGTGCTACCCCGTCCCGGGGGGAATCCTACAATGAGCAGTTCTTC	CSATPSRGESYNEQFF
.	TRBJ1-2	.	TRBV27	TGTGCCAGCAGTTTATCGTTTCGTAAGTATGGCTACACCTTC	CASSLSFRKYGYTF
.	TRBJ2-3	.	TRBV3-1	TGTGCCAGCAGCCAAGTGGTGGATACGCAGTATTTT	CASSQVVDTQYF
TRBD1	TRBJ2-1	few	TRBV9	TGTGCCAGCAGCGTATCCGACAGGGGCCTCACCATCTCCTACAATGAGCAGTTCTTC	CASSVSDRGLTISYNEQFF
.	TRBJ2-7	many	TRBV11-3	TGTGCCAGCAGTATGACAGTCTCCTACGAGCAGTACTTC	CASSMTVSYEQYF
TRBD2	TRBJ2-5	many	TRBV15	TGTGCCACCAGCAGCCACCCTCTGGCGGGAGGTACTCGAGGGAGAGGAGAGACCCAGTACTTC	CATSSHPLAGGTRGRGETQYF
TRBD2	TRBJ2-3	.	TRBV6-5	TGTGCCAGCAGTTCTGGGTTAGCGGGAGCGACTGATACGCAGTATTTT	CASSSGLAGATDTQYF
TRBD1	TRBJ2-1	.	TRBV6-2/TRBV6-3	TGTGCCACCTCCGGGACAGGGTTTATGAATGAGCAGTTCTTC	CATSGTGFMNEQFF
.	TRBJ2-2	.	TRBV7-8	TGTGCCAGCAGATCCTTACACATACAGGGAAATATTCCCGGGGAGCTGTTTTTT	CASRSLHIQGNIPGELFF
TRBD1	TRBJ2-7	many	TRBV29-1	TGCAGCGCATTCGGGGACAGGGGGCACGAGCAGTACTTC	CSAFGDRGHEQYF
TRBD2	TRBJ2-1	many	TRBV11-3	TGTGCCAGCAGCTTAGGGCTAGCGGGCCATGAGCAGTTCTTC	CASSLGLAGHEQFF
TRBD2	TRBJ2-1	many	TRBV6-1	TGTGCCAGCAGGCGCCTTGGCGGGAGTCCCCACAATGAGCAGTTCTTC	CASRRLGGSPHNEQFF
.	TRBJ2-2	many	TRBV12-3/TRBV12-4	TGTGCCAGCAGCCATGGGGCGGGTAACACCGGGGAGCTGTTTTTT	CASSHGAGNTGELFF
.	TRBJ2-3	many	TRBV24-1	TGTGCCACCAGTGATAACCGACAGCCAGCGGGTACGCAGTATTTT	CATSDNRQPAGTQYF
.	TRBJ1-5	many	TRBV18	TGTGCCAGCTCAGAACTGAGGGGGTCTCAGCATTTT	CASSELRGSQHF
TRBD1	TRBJ2-3	many	TRBV7-2	TGTGCCAGCAGCTTAGGGGGGACAGGATCCTATACGCAGTATTTT	CASSLGGTGSYTQYF